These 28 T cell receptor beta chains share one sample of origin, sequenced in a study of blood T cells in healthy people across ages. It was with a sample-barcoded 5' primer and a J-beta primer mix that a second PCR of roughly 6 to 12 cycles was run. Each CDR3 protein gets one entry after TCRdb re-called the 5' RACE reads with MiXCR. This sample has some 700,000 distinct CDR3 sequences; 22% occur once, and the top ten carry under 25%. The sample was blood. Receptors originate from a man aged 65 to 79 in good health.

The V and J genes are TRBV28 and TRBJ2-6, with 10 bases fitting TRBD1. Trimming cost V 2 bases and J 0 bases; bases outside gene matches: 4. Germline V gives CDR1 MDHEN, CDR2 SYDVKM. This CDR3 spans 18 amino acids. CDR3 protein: CASSLVWTGGSGANVLTF. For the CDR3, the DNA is TGTGCCAGCAGTTTAGTTTGGACAGGGGGCTCTGGGGCCAACGTCCTGACTTTC.

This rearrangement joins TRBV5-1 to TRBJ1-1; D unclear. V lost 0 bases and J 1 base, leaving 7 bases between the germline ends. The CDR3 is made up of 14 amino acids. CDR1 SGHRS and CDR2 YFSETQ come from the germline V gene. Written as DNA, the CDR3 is TGCGCCAGCAGCTTGGGTGATGGGAACACTGAAGCTTTCTTT. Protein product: CASSLGDGNTEAFF.

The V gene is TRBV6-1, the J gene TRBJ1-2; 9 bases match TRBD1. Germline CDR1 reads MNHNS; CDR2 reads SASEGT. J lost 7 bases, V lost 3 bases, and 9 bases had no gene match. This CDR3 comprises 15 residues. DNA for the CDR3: TGTGCCAGCAGTGACCCGGGACAGGGATCAAGTGGCTACACCTTC. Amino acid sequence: CASSDPGQGSSGYTF.

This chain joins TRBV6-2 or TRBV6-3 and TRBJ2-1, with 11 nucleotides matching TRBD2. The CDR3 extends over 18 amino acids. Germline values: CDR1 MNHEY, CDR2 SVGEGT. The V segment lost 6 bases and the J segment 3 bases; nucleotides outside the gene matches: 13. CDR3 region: CASRTSTSGKKGYNEQFF. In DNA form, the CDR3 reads TGTGCCAGCAGGACCTCGACTAGCGGGAAGAAAGGCTACAATGAGCAGTTCTTC.

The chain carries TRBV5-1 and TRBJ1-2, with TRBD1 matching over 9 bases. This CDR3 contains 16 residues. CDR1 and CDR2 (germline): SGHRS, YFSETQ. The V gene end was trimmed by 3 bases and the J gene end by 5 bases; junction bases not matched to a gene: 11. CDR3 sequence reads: CASSSPGTGNPYGYTF. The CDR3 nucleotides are TGCGCCAGCAGCTCTCCCGGGACAGGGAATCCATATGGCTACACCTTC.

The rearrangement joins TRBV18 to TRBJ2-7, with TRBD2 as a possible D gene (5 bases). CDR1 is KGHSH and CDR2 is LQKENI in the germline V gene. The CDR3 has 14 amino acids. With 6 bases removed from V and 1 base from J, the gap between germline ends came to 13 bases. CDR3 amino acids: CASSGGRGSYEQYF. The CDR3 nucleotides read TGTGCCAGCTCCGGTGGACGCGGGTCCTACGAGCAGTACTTC. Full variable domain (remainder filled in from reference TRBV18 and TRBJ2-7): NAGVMQNPRHLVRRRGQEARLRCSPMKGHSHVYWYRQLPEEGLKFMVYLQKENIIDESGMPKERFSAEFPKEGPSILRIQQVVRGDSAAYFCASSGGRGSYEQYFGPGTRLTVT.

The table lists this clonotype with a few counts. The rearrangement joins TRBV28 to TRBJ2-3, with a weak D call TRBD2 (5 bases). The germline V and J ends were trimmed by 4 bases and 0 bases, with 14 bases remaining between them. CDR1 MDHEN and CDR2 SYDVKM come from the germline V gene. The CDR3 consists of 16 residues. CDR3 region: CASSSPAEPSTDTQYF. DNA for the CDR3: TGTGCCAGCAGTTCGCCAGCGGAACCTAGCACAGATACGCAGTATTTT.

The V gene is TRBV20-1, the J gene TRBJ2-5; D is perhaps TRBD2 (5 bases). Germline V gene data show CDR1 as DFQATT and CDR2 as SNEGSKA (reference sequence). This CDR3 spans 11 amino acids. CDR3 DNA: TGCAAGGTCCTAGCCCAAGAGACCCAGTACTTC. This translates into CKVLAQETQYF.

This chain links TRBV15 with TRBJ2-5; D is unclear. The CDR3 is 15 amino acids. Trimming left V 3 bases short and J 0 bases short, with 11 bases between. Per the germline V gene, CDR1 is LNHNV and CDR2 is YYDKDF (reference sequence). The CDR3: CATSSDIQYQETQYF. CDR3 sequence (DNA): TGTGCCACCAGCAGCGACATTCAGTACCAAGAGACCCAGTACTTC.

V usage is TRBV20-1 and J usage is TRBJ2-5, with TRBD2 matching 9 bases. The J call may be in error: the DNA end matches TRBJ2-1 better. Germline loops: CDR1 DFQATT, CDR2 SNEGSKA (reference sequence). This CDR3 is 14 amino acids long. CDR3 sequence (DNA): TGCAGTGCTCTTAGCGGGAGAAGGGTCTATGAGCAGTTCTTC. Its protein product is CSALSGRRVYEQFF.

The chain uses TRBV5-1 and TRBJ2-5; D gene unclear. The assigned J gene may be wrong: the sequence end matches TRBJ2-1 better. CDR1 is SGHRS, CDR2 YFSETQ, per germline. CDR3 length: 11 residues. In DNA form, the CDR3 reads TGCGCCAGCAGCTCACTGGGTGTGCAGTTCTTC. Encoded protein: CASSSLGVQFF.

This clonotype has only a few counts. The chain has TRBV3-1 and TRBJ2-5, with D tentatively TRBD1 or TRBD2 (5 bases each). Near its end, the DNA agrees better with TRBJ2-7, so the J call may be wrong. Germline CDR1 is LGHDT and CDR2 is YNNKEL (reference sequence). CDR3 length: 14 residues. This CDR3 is CASSQTGTNYEQYF. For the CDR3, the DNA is TGTGCCAGCAGCCAAACCGGGACGAACTACGAGCAGTACTTC.

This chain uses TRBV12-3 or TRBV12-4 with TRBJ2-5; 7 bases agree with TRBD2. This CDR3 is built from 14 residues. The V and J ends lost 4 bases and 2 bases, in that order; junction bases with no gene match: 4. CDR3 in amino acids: CASSSGLGQETQYF. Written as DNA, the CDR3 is TGTGCCAGCAGTTCCGGACTAGGGCAAGAGACCCAGTACTTC.

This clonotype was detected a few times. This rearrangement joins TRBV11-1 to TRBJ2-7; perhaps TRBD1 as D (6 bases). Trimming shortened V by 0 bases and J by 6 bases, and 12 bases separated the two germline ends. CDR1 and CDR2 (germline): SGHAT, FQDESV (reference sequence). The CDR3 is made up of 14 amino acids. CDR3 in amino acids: CASSLAQGYSEQYV. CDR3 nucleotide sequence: TGTGCCAGCAGCTTAGCACAGGGCTACAGCGAGCAGTACGTC.

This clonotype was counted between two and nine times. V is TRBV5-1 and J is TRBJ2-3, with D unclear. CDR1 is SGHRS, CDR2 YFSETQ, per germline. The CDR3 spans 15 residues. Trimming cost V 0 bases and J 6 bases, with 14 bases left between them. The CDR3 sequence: CASSLDSVVVDTQYF. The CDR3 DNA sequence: TGCGCCAGCAGCTTGGATTCTGTGGTCGTGGATACGCAGTATTTT.

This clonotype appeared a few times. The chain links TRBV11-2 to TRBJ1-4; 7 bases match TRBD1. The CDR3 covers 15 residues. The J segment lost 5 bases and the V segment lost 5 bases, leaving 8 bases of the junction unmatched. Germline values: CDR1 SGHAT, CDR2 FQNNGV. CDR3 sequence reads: CASSGEGTVNEKLFF. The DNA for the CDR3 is TGTGCCAGCAGCGGGGAGGGGACAGTAAATGAAAAACTGTTTTTT.

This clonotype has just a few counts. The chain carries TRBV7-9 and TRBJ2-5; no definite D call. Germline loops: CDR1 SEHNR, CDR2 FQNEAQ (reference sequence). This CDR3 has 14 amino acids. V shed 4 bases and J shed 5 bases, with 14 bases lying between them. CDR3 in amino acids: CASSSSSVGETQYF. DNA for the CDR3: TGTGCCAGCAGCTCGAGTTCCGTGGGGGAGACCCAGTACTTC.

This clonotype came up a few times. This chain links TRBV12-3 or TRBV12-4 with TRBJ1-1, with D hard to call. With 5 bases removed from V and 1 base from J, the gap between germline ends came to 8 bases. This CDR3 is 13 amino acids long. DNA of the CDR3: TGTGCCAGCAGTCTACACCAGAACACTGAAGCTTTCTTT. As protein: CASSLHQNTEAFF.

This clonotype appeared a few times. CDR3 loop: CASARQGPSTDTQYF. The CDR3 DNA reads as TGTGCCAGTGCCCGACAGGGTCCTAGCACAGATACGCAGTATTTT. The chain has TRBV19 and TRBJ2-3, with 7 bases aligning to TRBD1. CDR1 and CDR2 (germline): LNHDA, SQIVND (reference sequence). The J segment lost 0 bases and the V segment lost 8 bases, leaving 8 bases of the junction unmatched. The CDR3 is 15 residues long.

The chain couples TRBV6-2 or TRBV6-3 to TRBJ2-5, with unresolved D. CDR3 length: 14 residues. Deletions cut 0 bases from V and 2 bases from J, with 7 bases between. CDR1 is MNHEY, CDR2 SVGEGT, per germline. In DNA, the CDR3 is TGTGCCAGCAGTTACTCGCCGAGACAAGAGACCCAGTACTTC. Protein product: CASSYSPRQETQYF.

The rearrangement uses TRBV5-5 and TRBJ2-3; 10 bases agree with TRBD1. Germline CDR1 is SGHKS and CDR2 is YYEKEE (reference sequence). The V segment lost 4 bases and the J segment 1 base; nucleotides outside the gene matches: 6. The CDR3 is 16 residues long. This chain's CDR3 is CASSTGQGKGTDTQYF. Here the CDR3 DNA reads TGTGCCAGCAGCACGGGACAGGGGAAAGGCACAGATACGCAGTATTTT.

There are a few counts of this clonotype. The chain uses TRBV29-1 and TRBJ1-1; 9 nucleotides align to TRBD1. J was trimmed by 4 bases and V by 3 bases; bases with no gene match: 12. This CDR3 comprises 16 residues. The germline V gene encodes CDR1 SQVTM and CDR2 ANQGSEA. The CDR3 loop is CSVESRDREWSTEAFF. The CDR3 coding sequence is TGCAGCGTTGAGAGTAGGGACAGGGAATGGAGCACTGAAGCTTTCTTT. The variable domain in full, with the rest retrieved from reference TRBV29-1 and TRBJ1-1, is SAVISQKPSRDICQRGTSLTIQCQVDSQVTMMFWYRQQPGQSLTLIATANQGSEATYESGFVIDKFPISRPNLTFSTLTVSNMSPEDSSIYLCSVESRDREWSTEAFFGQGTRLTVV.

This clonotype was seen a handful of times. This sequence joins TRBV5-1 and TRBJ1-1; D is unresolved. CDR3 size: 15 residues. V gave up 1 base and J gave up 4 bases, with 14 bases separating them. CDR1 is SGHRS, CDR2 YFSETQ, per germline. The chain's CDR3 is CASSLRFREGTEAFF. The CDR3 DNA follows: TGCGCCAGCAGCTTGCGTTTCCGGGAAGGCACTGAAGCTTTCTTT.

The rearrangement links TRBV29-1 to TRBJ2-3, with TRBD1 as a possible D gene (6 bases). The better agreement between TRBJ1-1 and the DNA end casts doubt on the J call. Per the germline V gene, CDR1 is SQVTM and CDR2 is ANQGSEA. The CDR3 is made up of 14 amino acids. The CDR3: CSVEEVRGNTEAFF. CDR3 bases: TGCAGCGTTGAAGAGGTCAGGGGGAACACTGAAGCTTTCTTT.

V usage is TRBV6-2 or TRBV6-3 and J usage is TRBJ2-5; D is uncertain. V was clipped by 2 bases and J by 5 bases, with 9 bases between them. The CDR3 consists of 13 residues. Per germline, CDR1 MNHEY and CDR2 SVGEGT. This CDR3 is CASSYTYGETQYF. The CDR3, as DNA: TGTGCCAGCAGTTACACCTACGGGGAGACCCAGTACTTC.

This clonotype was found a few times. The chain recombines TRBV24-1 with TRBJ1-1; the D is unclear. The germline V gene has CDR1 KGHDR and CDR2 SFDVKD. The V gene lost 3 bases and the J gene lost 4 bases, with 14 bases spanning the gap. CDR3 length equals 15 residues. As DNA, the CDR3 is TGTGCCACCAGTGATCCGGGGAGTCCCCGCACTGAAGCTTTCTTT. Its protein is CATSDPGSPRTEAFF.

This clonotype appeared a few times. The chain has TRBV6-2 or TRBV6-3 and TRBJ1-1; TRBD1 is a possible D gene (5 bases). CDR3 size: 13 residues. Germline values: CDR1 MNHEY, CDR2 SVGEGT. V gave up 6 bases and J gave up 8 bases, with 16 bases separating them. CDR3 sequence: CASRDRRGPEAFF. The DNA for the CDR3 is TGTGCCAGCAGAGATAGGAGGGGTCCGGAAGCTTTCTTT.

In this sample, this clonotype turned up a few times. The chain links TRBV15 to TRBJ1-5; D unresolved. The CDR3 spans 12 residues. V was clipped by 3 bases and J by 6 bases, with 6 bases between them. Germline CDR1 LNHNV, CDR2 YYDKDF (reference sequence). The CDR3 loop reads CATSSLAQPQHF. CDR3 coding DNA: TGTGCCACCAGCAGTCTGGCTCAGCCCCAGCATTTT.